A selection of T cell receptor beta chains follows, all from one sample in a study of early T cells in non-severe SARS-CoV-2 infection. TCRdb used MiXCR to reprocess the 5' RACE reads, holding one entry per CDR3 protein. This table holds 86,000 or so distinct CDR3 sequences, around 15% found once. The sequenced sample consisted of whole blood. These TCRs come from an adult who was a healthcare worker with PCR-confirmed SARS-CoV-2 infection or an uninfected control (not recorded which). CDR3s include the opening cysteine and the closing phenylalanine or tryptophan. D genes are given only for firm matches. For some rows the clone size is stated as once, few or many, or as a class when expanded; others skip it.

abundance	d_gene	v_gene	j_gene	CDR3aa	CDR3nt
NA	TRBD1	TRBV6-1	TRBJ1-3	CASSEGQGAPNTIYF	TGTGCCAGCAGTGAAGGACAGGGAGCCCCAAACACCATATATTTT
many	TRBD1	TRBV12-3/TRBV12-4	TRBJ2-7	CASSLPGQGSHEQYF	TGTGCCAGCAGTCTGCCAGGACAGGGATCCCACGAGCAGTACTTC
NA	TRBD1	TRBV29-1	TRBJ2-5	CSGKDRDQETQYF	TGCAGCGGGAAAGACAGGGATCAAGAGACCCAGTACTTC
NA	NA	TRBV28	TRBJ2-5	CASSLGLSGQETQYF	TGTGCCAGCAGTTTGGGGCTGTCGGGACAAGAGACCCAGTACTTC
many	NA	TRBV12-3/TRBV12-4	TRBJ2-3	CASSLGLPRGDTQYF	TGTGCCAGCAGTTTGGGACTCCCCAGGGGAGATACGCAGTATTTT
NA	TRBD2	TRBV25-1	TRBJ2-3	CASNLGSGGTDTQYF	TGTGCCAGCAATCTCGGTAGCGGGGGCACAGATACGCAGTATTTT
NA	NA	TRBV11-2	TRBJ1-3	CASSSFRRDTKGSGNTIYF	TGTGCCAGCAGCTCCTTTCGGCGGGACACCAAGGGCTCTGGAAACACCATATATTTT
NA	TRBD2	TRBV14	TRBJ2-7	CASSQARSGTSGRAREQYF	TGTGCCAGCAGCCAAGCGAGAAGTGGGACTAGCGGGAGGGCCCGTGAGCAGTACTTC
NA	NA	TRBV6-4	TRBJ2-2	CASSDRTPGELFF	TGTGCCAGCAGTGACAGGACCCCCGGGGAGCTGTTTTTT
many	NA	TRBV5-4	TRBJ2-1	CASSNTQEQFF	TGTGCCAGCAGCAACACTCAGGAGCAGTTCTTC
many	NA	TRBV3-1	TRBJ1-6	CASSQDPAAVGSPLHF	TGTGCCAGCAGCCAAGACCCCGCCGCCGTTGGGTCACCCCTCCACTTT
NA	NA	TRBV12-3/TRBV12-4	TRBJ1-2	CASSFPINYGYTF	TGTGCCAGCAGTTTCCCGATTAACTATGGCTACACCTTC
once	TRBD2	TRBV29-1	TRBJ2-1	CSVRGLAGNNEQFF	TGCAGCGTAAGAGGACTAGCGGGCAACAATGAGCAGTTCTTC
NA	TRBD2	TRBV5-1	TRBJ2-1	CASRYSGSSYNEQFF	TGCGCCAGCAGGTACAGCGGGAGCTCCTACAATGAGCAGTTCTTC
few	NA	TRBV5-1	TRBJ2-2	CASSLAPTTGELFF	TGCGCCAGCAGCTTGGCACCAACTACCGGGGAGCTGTTTTTT
few	NA	TRBV3-1	TRBJ2-7	CASSQENREQYF	TGTGCCAGCAGCCAAGAGAATCGGGAGCAGTACTTC
NA	TRBD1	TRBV14	TRBJ1-2	CASSLSPGRDSLNYGYTF	TGTGCCAGCAGCCTATCCCCCGGCCGGGACAGCCTTAACTATGGCTACACCTTC
NA	NA	TRBV11-2	TRBJ2-3	CASSGEVGLEADTQYF	TGTGCCAGCAGCGGAGAGGTCGGACTGGAAGCAGATACGCAGTATTTT
many	NA	TRBV7-9	TRBJ1-1	CASSGRTVGAEAFF	TGTGCCAGCAGCGGAAGGACAGTCGGAGCTGAAGCTTTCTTT
NA	NA	TRBV4-1	TRBJ2-5	CASSQDLRGQETQYF	TGCGCCAGCAGCCAAGATTTAAGGGGCCAAGAGACCCAGTACTTC
NA	NA	TRBV11-2	TRBJ2-7	CASSSRGRQLYEQYF	TGTGCCAGCAGCTCACGGGGCAGACAGCTTTACGAGCAGTACTTC
NA	NA	TRBV7-8	TRBJ2-3	CASSLGIGGTYTDTQYF	TGTGCCAGCAGCTTAGGAATAGGGGGTACTTACACAGATACGCAGTATTTT
NA	TRBD1	TRBV7-2	TRBJ2-2	CASSTRTGGTGELFF	TGTGCCAGCAGCACTCGGACAGGGGGCACCGGGGAGCTGTTTTTT
many	TRBD2	TRBV7-3	TRBJ2-1	CASSLTPGLAGLEQFF	TGTGCCAGCAGCTTAACCCCGGGACTAGCGGGGCTTGAGCAGTTCTTC
many	NA	TRBV20-1	TRBJ1-1	CSVLRPGMNTEAFF	TGCAGCGTACTAAGGCCAGGTATGAACACTGAAGCTTTCTTT